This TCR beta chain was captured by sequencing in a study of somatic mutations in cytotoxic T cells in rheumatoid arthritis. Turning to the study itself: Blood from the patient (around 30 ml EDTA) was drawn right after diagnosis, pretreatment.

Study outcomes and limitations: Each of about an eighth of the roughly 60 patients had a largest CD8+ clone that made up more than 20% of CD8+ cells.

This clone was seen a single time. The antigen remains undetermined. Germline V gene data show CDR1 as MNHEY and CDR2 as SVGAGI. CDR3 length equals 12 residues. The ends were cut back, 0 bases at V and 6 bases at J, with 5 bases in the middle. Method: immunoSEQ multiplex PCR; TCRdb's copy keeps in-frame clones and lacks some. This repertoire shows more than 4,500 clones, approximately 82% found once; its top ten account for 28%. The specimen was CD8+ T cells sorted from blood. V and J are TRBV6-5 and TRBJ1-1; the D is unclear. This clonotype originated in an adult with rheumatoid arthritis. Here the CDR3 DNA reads TGTGCCAGCAGTTACTCGGGATCTGAAGCTTTCTTT. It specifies CASSYSGSEAFF.